These T cell receptor beta chains were read from a single sample in a study of response to subunit inactivated influenza vaccine. Using its own MiXCR run on the RT-PCR reads, TCRdb lists one record per CDR3 protein. In the table there are 860,000 or so distinct CDR3 sequences, about 20% of which are singletons. Sequencing used PBMCs from blood, obtained more than 4 days after vaccination. These TCRs come from a man aged 50 to 60 who received an inactivated influenza vaccine. Both conserved end residues are part of each CDR3. D genes are given only for firm matches. Some rows have no size entry. The others give once, few or many, or a class for an expanded clone.

J gene: TRBJ2-2; V gene: TRBV7-2; clone size: NA; D gene: NA; CDR3 DNA: TGTGCCAGCAGCCGGGGTTGGAATTCCGGGGAGCTGTTTTTT; CDR3 protein: CASSRGWNSGELFF
J gene: TRBJ2-5; V gene: TRBV7-2; clone size: few; D gene: NA; CDR3 DNA: TGTGCCAGCAGTCCATGGGGCCTTAAAGAGACCCAGTACTTC; CDR3 protein: CASSPWGLKETQYF
J gene: TRBJ2-1; V gene: TRBV27; clone size: NA; D gene: TRBD2; CDR3 DNA: TGTGCCAGCAGTCCCGCGGGGGACGTGCTTTACAATGAGCAGTTCTTC; CDR3 protein: CASSPAGDVLYNEQFF
J gene: TRBJ2-7; V gene: TRBV20-1; clone size: many; D gene: TRBD1; CDR3 DNA: TGCAGTGCTAGGGGACCGGGACAGTGGAGGTACGAGCAGTACTTC; CDR3 protein: CSARGPGQWRYEQYF
J gene: TRBJ2-1; V gene: TRBV5-1; clone size: NA; D gene: TRBD2; CDR3 DNA: TGCGCCAGCAGCTTGGTAGCGGGGTCCTTCAATGAGCAGTTCTTC; CDR3 protein: CASSLVAGSFNEQFF
J gene: TRBJ2-5; V gene: TRBV3-1; clone size: NA; D gene: NA; CDR3 DNA: TGTGCCAGCAGCCAAGGGTTCCGTCAAGAGACCCAGTACTTC; CDR3 protein: CASSQGFRQETQYF
J gene: TRBJ2-7; V gene: TRBV12-3/TRBV12-4; clone size: few; D gene: TRBD2; CDR3 DNA: TGTGCCAGCAGCCCAGAGACTAGCGGGACCTACGAGCAGTACTTC; CDR3 protein: CASSPETSGTYEQYF
J gene: TRBJ2-3; V gene: TRBV20-1; clone size: many; D gene: TRBD2; CDR3 DNA: TGCAGTGCTAGAGTCGGGACTAGCGGAGGAGAGGCGTATTTT; CDR3 protein: CSARVGTSGGEAYF
J gene: TRBJ2-7; V gene: TRBV5-6; clone size: few; D gene: NA; CDR3 DNA: TGTGCCAGCAGCTTGCAGGTTTGGCAGGAGCAGTACTTC; CDR3 protein: CASSLQVWQEQYF
J gene: TRBJ1-1; V gene: TRBV4-3; clone size: NA; D gene: TRBD1; CDR3 DNA: TGCGCCAGCAGCCAACAGGACAGGGAAACTGAAGCTTTCTTT; CDR3 protein: CASSQQDRETEAFF
J gene: TRBJ1-1; V gene: TRBV30; clone size: NA; D gene: NA; CDR3 DNA: TGTGCCTGGAGTGCGGGACGGTTGAACACTGAAGCTTTCTTT; CDR3 protein: CAWSAGRLNTEAFF
J gene: TRBJ2-2; V gene: TRBV12-3/TRBV12-4; clone size: many; D gene: NA; CDR3 DNA: TGTGCCAGCAACGGCAGGCGTAACACCGGGGAGCTGTTTTTT; CDR3 protein: CASNGRRNTGELFF
J gene: TRBJ2-2; V gene: TRBV7-9; clone size: NA; D gene: NA; CDR3 DNA: TGTGCCAGCAGCTCCGTCCGGGCCAGGACAACCGGGGAGCTGTTTTTT; CDR3 protein: CASSSVRARTTGELFF
J gene: TRBJ2-7; V gene: TRBV25-1; clone size: NA; D gene: TRBD2; CDR3 DNA: TGTGCCAGCAGTGGGGTAGGCGGGGGACGGGAGCAGTACTTC; CDR3 protein: CASSGVGGGREQYF
J gene: TRBJ2-5; V gene: TRBV5-1; clone size: few; D gene: NA; CDR3 DNA: TGCGCCAGCAGCTTGTCTTCTCTCCAAGAGACCCAGTACTTC; CDR3 protein: CASSLSSLQETQYF